This T cell receptor (beta chain) was sequenced for a study of blood T cell repertoires in COVID-19. Study as a whole: PBMCs, B-cell-depleted T cells, or T cells were the source of the cDNA or gDNA that made up the material.

Cohort 3 recovered donors had two negative PCRs, clearance, or symptom resolution. Per the germline V gene, CDR1 is SQVTM and CDR2 is ANQGSEA. V was pared by 1 base and J by 0 bases, with 6 bases between. CDR3 length equals 13 residues. Sequenced by immunoSEQ multiplex PCR; TCRdb stores in-frame clones only, minus some. This table holds 200,000 to 250,000 clones, roughly nine tenths found once. The sequencing sample was made of PBMCs or T cells enriched from blood (not recorded which). This clonotype was obtained from a man aged 25 to 40 who had recovered from COVID-19. V is TRBV29-1 and J is TRBJ1-1; no firm D call. The CDR3 spells CSVEVWLNTEAFF. CDR3 bases: TGCAGCGTTGAAGTATGGCTGAACACTGAAGCTTTCTTT. Variable domain in full (rest from reference TRBV29-1 and TRBJ1-1): SAVISQKPSRDICQRGTSLTIQCQVDSQVTMMFWYRQQPGQSLTLIATANQGSEATYESGFVIDKFPISRPNLTFSTLTVSNMSPEDSSIYLCSVEVWLNTEAFFGQGTRLTVV.